A single TCR beta chain is shown here with its context. Its target is not known. These data belong to a study of somatic mutations in cytotoxic T cells in rheumatoid arthritis. General study results and limits: Over 20% of CD8+ cells belonged to the largest CD8+ clone in about an eighth of the 65 patients. Patients with rheumatoid arthritis, but not healthy controls, had CD8+ clonality that increased with age. Antigen specificity of the expanded CD8+ clones was not determined.

CDR1 and CDR2 from the germline V gene are LNHNV and YYDKDF (reference sequence). This CDR3 has 16 amino acids. With V trimmed by 5 bases and J by 7 bases, 11 bases remained unmatched. Each population, CD4+ and CD8+ cells, was isolated by positive magnetic bead selection and checked for purity by flow cytometry. The method was immunoSEQ multiplex PCR; TCRdb's version includes in-frame clones alone and lacks a portion of them. This sample has tens of thousands of clones, with more than 80% found just once. This sequence originates from a man between 35 and 55 years old in good health. The chain combines TRBV15 with TRBJ2-1, with 10 bases lining up with TRBD2. Sequences were obtained from CD8+ T cells sorted from blood. The CDR3 nucleotides read TGTGCCACCAGCGGGACTTTAGCGGGAGGTAAAAATGAGCAGTTCTTC. Its translation is CATSGTLAGGKNEQFF.